One sample yielded the 30 T cell receptor beta chains listed below, sequenced in a study of radiation and T cells in renal cell carcinoma. Sequencing was performed with immunoSEQ multiplex PCR; in TCRdb, only in-frame clones are kept and a portion is missing. The sample lists 130,000 to 150,000 clones, roughly 84% occurring once. As to time point: baseline pretreatment blood. Treatment reported: 15 Gy SBRT to primary tumor, nephrectomy 4 weeks later. Sequences were derived from blood, sampled from a patient whose treatment included radiotherapy and nephrectomy. All receptors derive from a woman between 45 and 65 years old with renal cell carcinoma.

Details on this clone: Other DNA sequences in the same sample also yield this CDR3. CDR3 DNA: TGCGCCAGCAGCTCCGCCCGGGGCCTCACAGATACGCAGTATTTT. It codes for CASSSARGLTDTQYF. This chain connects TRBV5-1 to TRBJ2-3, with D possibly being TRBD1 or TRBD2 (5 bases each). Per the germline V gene, CDR1 is SGHRS and CDR2 is YFSETQ. The CDR3 length is 15 residues. V was trimmed by 3 bases and J by 2 bases, leaving 13 bases between them. The entire variable domain, with the rest obtained from reference TRBV5-1 and TRBJ2-3, is as follows: KAGVTQTPRYLIKTRGQQVTLSCSPISGHRSVSWYQQTPGQGLQFLFEYFSETQRNKGNFPGRFSGRQFSNSRSEMNVSTLELGDSALYLCASSSARGLTDTQYFGPGTRLTVL.

The genes are TRBV6-6 and TRBJ2-7; D unclear. The CDR3 consists of 15 residues. The V end was cut by 5 bases, the J end by 2 bases, with 16 bases between. Germline V CDR1 and CDR2: MNHNY, SVGAGI (reference sequence). DNA of the CDR3: TGTGCCAGCAGTCACGACCCGAGGAGAACCTACGAGCAGTACTTC. The encoded protein is CASSHDPRRTYEQYF.

The genes are TRBV19 and TRBJ1-5, with D maybe TRBD1 (5 bases). The V end was cut by 5 bases, the J end by 2 bases, with 16 bases between. There are 16 residues in the CDR3. Germline-derived CDR1 and CDR2 are LNHDA and SQIVND (reference sequence). The CDR3 DNA sequence: TGTGCCAGTAGTTGGGACCTGAGCATCGGCAATCAGCCCCAGCATTTT. Protein sequence: CASSWDLSIGNQPQHF.

CDR3 sequence reads: CASSLEGLASETQYF. CDR3 nucleotides: TGCGCCAGCAGCTTGGAGGGACTAGCATCAGAGACCCAGTACTTC. This chain connects TRBV5-1 to TRBJ2-5; the match to TRBD2 covers 9 bases. The germline CDR1 and CDR2 sequences are SGHRS and YFSETQ. This CDR3 spans 15 amino acids. The V segment lost 0 bases and the J segment 4 bases; nucleotides outside the gene matches: 4. Using reference TRBV5-1 and TRBJ2-5 for the parts outside the CDR3, the full variable domain is KAGVTQTPRYLIKTRGQQVTLSCSPISGHRSVSWYQQTPGQGLQFLFEYFSETQRNKGNFPGRFSGRQFSNSRSEMNVSTLELGDSALYLCASSLEGLASETQYFGPGTRLLVL.

The CDR3 coding sequence is TGCGCCAGCAGCTTAAGGACTAGCGGGGGGGCTGCAGATACGCAGTATTTT. Translated: CASSLRTSGGAADTQYF. The rearrangement uses TRBV5-1 and TRBJ2-3; TRBD2 agrees at 15 bases. The CDR3 extends over 17 amino acids. J lost 4 bases, V lost 2 bases, and 5 bases had no gene match. Germline CDR1 and CDR2: SGHRS and YFSETQ.

The CDR3 coding sequence is TGCGCCAGCAGCGCCCTGGGGGGGAGGCATGGCTACACCTTC. Translation gives CASSALGGRHGYTF. The chain uses TRBV5-1 and TRBJ1-2; possibly TRBD1 for D (5 bases). The CDR3 has 14 amino acids. Germline loops: CDR1 SGHRS, CDR2 YFSETQ. Trimming removed 4 bases at V and 6 bases at J, with 16 bases between.

The J gene is TRBJ1-2, the V gene TRBV5-5; no clear D. The CDR3 runs to 17 residues. V lost 0 bases to trimming and J lost 0 bases, with 15 bases between them. Per the germline V gene, CDR1 is SGHKS and CDR2 is YYEKEE (reference sequence). CDR3 residues: CASSLVARPGANYGYTF. The CDR3 nucleotides are TGTGCCAGCAGCTTGGTTGCCAGGCCCGGAGCTAACTATGGCTACACCTTC.

The CDR3 coding sequence is TGTGCCAGCAGCCAACTTGCCGGGACAGGGAGTGAAGCTTTCTTT. Its protein product is CASSQLAGTGSEAFF. The chain is built from TRBV7-6 and TRBJ1-1; TRBD1 matches at 9 bases. The CDR3 has 15 amino acids. With 5 bases clipped from V and 7 bases from J, the junction kept 11 bases outside the gene matches. CDR1 SGHVS and CDR2 FNYEAQ come from the germline V gene.

This chain uses TRBV2 with TRBJ2-2, with a weak D call TRBD1 (5 bases). The germline V gene encodes CDR1 SNHLY and CDR2 FYNNEI. Deletions cut 2 bases from V and 6 bases from J, with 7 bases between. The CDR3 totals 13 residues. The CDR3 bases are TGTGCCAGCAGTGAAAGGGGCGCCGGGGAGCTGTTTTTT. Translated: CASSERGAGELFF.

This chain uses TRBV6-5 with TRBJ2-5; no definite D call. The V gene's germline CDR1 is MNHEY and CDR2 SVGAGI. Trimming left V 4 bases short and J 0 bases short, with 6 bases between. This CDR3 is built from 13 residues. As DNA, the CDR3 is TGTGCCAGCAGTTTAGACTACCAAGAGACCCAGTACTTC. Its protein product is CASSLDYQETQYF.

The table lists this clone with a few counts. The rearrangement joins TRBV6-1 to TRBJ1-1; D is uncertain. Germline values: CDR1 MNHNS, CDR2 SASEGT. V was shortened by 6 bases and J by 5 bases, with 13 bases between the two germline ends. CDR3 length: 13 amino acids. CDR3 in DNA: TGTGCCAGCAGACACCTTAGGGAGACTGAAGCTTTCTTT. It specifies CASRHLRETEAFF.

The chain recombines TRBV6-1 with TRBJ1-2; no reliable D call. The V end was cut by 8 bases, the J end by 5 bases, with 15 bases between. This CDR3 spans 13 amino acids. Germline lookup yields CDR1 MNHNS and CDR2 SASEGT. CDR3 sequence: CASAPGPEYGYTF. The CDR3 nucleotides are TGTGCCAGCGCTCCCGGGCCTGAGTATGGCTACACCTTC.

This chain uses TRBV5-4 with TRBJ1-4; D possibly corresponds to TRBD1 (5 bases). This CDR3 contains 13 residues. The germline CDR1 and CDR2 sequences are SGHNT and YYREEE (reference sequence). V lost 2 bases, J lost 4 bases, and 6 bases lay in between. The CDR3 DNA is TGTGCCAGCAGCTTTCAGGGTAATGAAAAACTGTTTTTT. Translating it yields CASSFQGNEKLFF.

The rearrangement uses TRBV11-3 and TRBJ2-2; D might be TRBD2 (6 bases). Trimming pared 1 base from V and 7 bases from J, leaving 22 bases between. The CDR3 is made up of 18 amino acids. Germline V gene sequence: CDR1 SGHNT, CDR2 YENEEA. CDR3 amino acids: CASSLVRLGIRGGGELFF. The CDR3 nucleotides are TGTGCCAGCAGCTTAGTAAGGTTGGGTATAAGGGGAGGCGGGGAGCTGTTTTTT.

The chain recombines TRBV6-1 with TRBJ2-5; TRBD2 agrees at 9 bases. This CDR3 has 15 residues. The junction had 3 bases not matched to a gene; V was cut back by 3 bases and J by 1 base. Germline V CDR1 and CDR2: MNHNS, SASEGT. CDR3 DNA: TGTGCCAGCAGTGATTCTAGCGGGACCCAAGAGACCCAGTACTTC. Amino acids: CASSDSSGTQETQYF.

The chain links TRBV5-4 to TRBJ1-1; the match to TRBD1 covers 9 bases. V shed 0 bases and J 4 bases; nucleotides not matched to a gene: 4. From germline, CDR1 is SGHNT and CDR2 YYREEE (reference sequence). The CDR3 has 15 residues. CDR3 coding DNA: TGTGCCAGCAGCTTGGCTGGGACAGGGTCCACTGAAGCTTTCTTT. It encodes CASSLAGTGSTEAFF. Complete variable domain (other parts from reference TRBV5-4 and TRBJ1-1): ETGVTQSPTHLIKTRGQQVTLRCSSQSGHNTVSWYQQALGQGPQFIFQYYREEENGRGNFPPRFSGLQFPNYSSELNVNALELDDSALYLCASSLAGTGSTEAFFGQGTRLTVV.

The V and J genes are TRBV19 and TRBJ2-2; D perhaps matches TRBD2 (6 bases). Trimming removed 3 bases at V and 6 bases at J, with 11 bases between. CDR3 length equals 14 residues. Germline V gene sequence: CDR1 LNHDA, CDR2 SQIVND (reference sequence). CDR3 residues: CASSIGGNAGELFF. DNA for the CDR3: TGTGCCAGTAGTATTGGAGGGAATGCCGGGGAGCTGTTTTTT.

This chain connects TRBV4-1 to TRBJ2-5; 8 bases line up with TRBD2. This CDR3 has 17 amino acids. Trimming took 1 base from V and 9 from J; bases not matched to a gene: 16. CDR1 MGHRA and CDR2 YSYEKL come from the germline V gene. As DNA, the CDR3 is TGCGCCAGCAGCCAAGTTTCCCCCGCTAGCGGGCCCCTTTCCCAGTACTTC. Its protein product is CASSQVSPASGPLSQYF.

The chain joins TRBV9 to TRBJ1-1; 9 nucleotides match TRBD1. The V gene's germline CDR1 is SGDLS and CDR2 YYNGEE. Unmatched junction bases numbered 1, after V lost 0 bases and J lost 1 base. The CDR3 runs 15 residues. The CDR3 is CASSVEGQGNTEAFF. The DNA for the CDR3 is TGTGCCAGCAGCGTAGAGGGACAGGGGAACACTGAAGCTTTCTTT.

The rearrangement uses TRBV13 and TRBJ2-7; D remains unclear. Trimming cost V 5 bases and J 1 base, with 15 bases left between them. This CDR3 comprises 15 residues. CDR1 and CDR2 from the germline V gene are PRHDT and FYEKMQ (reference sequence). The CDR3 loop is CASSRRSSPSYEQYF. The DNA of the CDR3 is TGTGCCAGCAGCCGACGATCCTCTCCATCCTACGAGCAGTACTTC.

The gene calls are TRBV5-6 and TRBJ1-2, with D possibly TRBD1 on 5 matching bases. Germline loops: CDR1 SGHDT, CDR2 YYEEEE. V was shortened by 4 bases and J by 6 bases, with 13 bases between the two germline ends. The CDR3 loop spans 13 amino acids. Written as DNA, the CDR3 is TGTGCCAGCAGCACCGGGACGGAGAATGGCTACACCTTC. Protein sequence: CASSTGTENGYTF.

The gene calls are TRBV19 and TRBJ2-7, with D maybe TRBD2 (7 bases). The CDR3 is made up of 15 amino acids. Trimming cost V 6 bases and J 3 bases, with 18 bases left between them. The germline gives CDR1 LNHDA, CDR2 SQIVND (reference sequence). The CDR3 bases are TGTGCCAGTAGCTGGGGGGGCTCAAGGGGCTACGAGCAGTACTTC. It codes for CASSWGGSRGYEQYF. The full variable domain, rest sourced from reference TRBV19 and TRBJ2-7, is DGGITQSPKYLFRKEGQNVTLSCEQNLNHDAMYWYRQDPGQGLRLIYYSQIVNDFQKGDIAEGYSVSREKKESFPLTVTSAQKNPTAFYLCASSWGGSRGYEQYFGPGTRLTVT.

The CDR3 bases are TGTGCCAGCAGCTTAAACCCAGGGCAGGACCTCTACGAGCAGTACTTC. It yields the protein CASSLNPGQDLYEQYF. The V and J genes are TRBV7-8 and TRBJ2-7; a possible D gene is TRBD1 (5 bases). Germline lookup yields CDR1 SGHVS and CDR2 FQNEAQ. V shed 2 bases and J shed 3 bases, with 17 bases lying between them. The CDR3 is made up of 16 amino acids.

The genes are TRBV30 and TRBJ2-2, with a weak D call TRBD2 (6 bases). This CDR3 has 14 amino acids. Germline CDR1 GTSNPN, CDR2 SVGIG (reference sequence). V lost 4 bases to trimming and J lost 4 bases, with 13 bases between them. CDR3 protein: CAWIGGVGTGELFF. The CDR3 region has the DNA TGTGCCTGGATTGGAGGGGTCGGCACCGGGGAGCTGTTTTTT.

The genes are TRBV10-3 and TRBJ1-5; a weak D match, TRBD1 (6 bases). The germline CDR1 and CDR2 sequences are ENHRY and SYGVKD. The CDR3 spans 14 residues. Trimming stripped 3 bases from V and 6 bases from J, with 12 bases between. The CDR3 loop is CAISEVGGRQPQHF. The CDR3 DNA is TGTGCCATCAGTGAAGTGGGGGGGCGTCAGCCCCAGCATTTT.

A few counts support this clone. V usage is TRBV18 and J usage is TRBJ2-1; D is ambiguous. Germline V CDR1 and CDR2: KGHSH, LQKENI. This CDR3 spans 13 amino acids. The ends were cut back, 8 bases at V and 8 bases at J, with 16 bases in the middle. The CDR3 DNA reads as TGTGCCAGCGTACAGTTTAATGGGGATGAGCAGTTCTTC. Residues: CASVQFNGDEQFF.

The chain links TRBV5-4 to TRBJ2-7, with 12 bases identical to TRBD2. The CDR3 sequence is 14 residues long. The ends lost 4 bases at V and 3 bases at J; junction bases unmatched: 2. Germline CDR1 is SGHNT and CDR2 is YYREEE (reference sequence). CDR3 coding DNA: TGTGCCAGCAGCGGACTAGCGGGAAGCTACGAGCAGTACTTC. It encodes CASSGLAGSYEQYF.

The chain couples TRBV6-5 to TRBJ1-2; D perhaps matches TRBD1 (5 bases). The CDR3 is 13 amino acids. V lost 10 bases, J lost 5 bases, and 17 bases lay in between. From germline, CDR1 is MNHEY and CDR2 SVGAGI. The DNA of the CDR3 is TGTGCCACTCTATCGGGGGTTGGATATGGCTACACCTTC. Residues: CATLSGVGYGYTF.

V gene TRBV7-9 combines with J gene TRBJ2-6; D is undetermined. V lost 4 bases and J lost 0, with 7 bases in between. CDR1 is SEHNR and CDR2 is FQNEAQ in the germline V gene (reference sequence). The CDR3 loop spans 15 amino acids. Here the CDR3 reads CASSSTLSGANVLTF. The CDR3 nucleotides read TGTGCCAGCAGCTCCACGCTCTCTGGGGCCAACGTCCTGACTTTC.

This chain links TRBV4-2 with TRBJ1-3; D perhaps matches TRBD1 (6 bases). V lost 1 base, J lost 0 bases, and 13 bases lay in between. The CDR3 extends over 17 amino acids. From germline, CDR1 is LGHNA and CDR2 YNFKEQ. CDR3 loop: CASSQATGYLSGNTIYF. The CDR3 DNA follows: TGTGCCAGCAGCCAAGCCACAGGGTATCTCTCTGGAAACACCATATATTTT.